Here is one TCR beta chain with its context. The CDR3 is made up of 14 amino acids. Germline assignment: CDR1 SGHTA and CDR2 FQGNSA. V trimming: 1 base; J trimming: 4 bases; junction bases outside the gene matches: 2. This sample is drawn from a study of Ad26.COV2.S vaccination and SARS-CoV-2 variants. Profiled with immunoSEQ multiplex PCR; TCRdb holds only in-frame clones, not every one. The sample holds 500,000 or so clones, about 91% seen once. Noted treatment: approximately 18 received Ad26.COV2.S at low or high dose, single or two shots; 5 received placebo; per-sample allocation not given. Day 63 after the first vaccine or placebo injection was the time point for sampling.

This sequence originates from a person aged 18-60 years who received the Ad26.COV2.S COVID-19 vaccine or a placebo. The rearrangement links TRBV7-2 to TRBJ2-5; 8 nucleotides line up with TRBD1. The material sequenced was peripheral blood, taken in a trial of Ad26.COV2.S vaccine versus placebo. CDR3 in DNA: TGTGCCAGCAGCTTAGTGCAGGGGGCAGAGACCCAGTACTTC. Protein: CASSLVQGAETQYF.